The 21 T cell receptor beta chains below were found in one sample sequenced in a study of Ad26.COV2.S vaccination and SARS-CoV-2 variants. The method was immunoSEQ multiplex PCR; TCRdb's version includes in-frame clones alone and lacks a portion of them. In the table there are a few hundred thousand clones, more than 70% of which are singletons. Treatment here: over 15 received Ad26.COV2.S at low or high dose, single or two shots; 5 received placebo; per-sample allocation not given. The study sampled participants on day 63 after the first vaccine or placebo injection. The source material was peripheral blood, sampled in a trial of Ad26.COV2.S vaccine versus placebo. Receptor source: a person between 18 and 60 years old who received the Ad26.COV2.S COVID-19 vaccine or a placebo.

The V gene is TRBV4-1, the J gene TRBJ2-7; D possibly corresponds to TRBD1 (5 bases). Trimming left V 2 bases short and J 6 bases short, with 14 bases between. Germline V gene lookup returns CDR1 MGHRA and CDR2 YSYEKL. The CDR3 is 14 amino acids. CDR3 loop: CASSQFPGNSEQYF. The CDR3 DNA follows: TGCGCCAGCAGCCAATTCCCAGGGAATAGCGAGCAGTACTTC.

The chain has TRBV5-6 and TRBJ2-5; 7 bases fit TRBD1. Germline CDR1 reads SGHDT; CDR2 reads YYEEEE. This CDR3 contains 14 residues. Unmatched junction bases numbered 4, after V lost 3 bases and J lost 2 bases. CDR3 sequence (DNA): TGTGCCAGCAGCTGGGGACAGCTACAAGAGACCCAGTACTTC. It translates to CASSWGQLQETQYF.

This clone was picked up a small number of times. The genes are TRBV27 and TRBJ1-5; D is unresolved. Germline V CDR1 and CDR2: MNHEY, SMNVEV (reference sequence). Trimming stripped 4 bases from V and 5 bases from J, with 12 bases between. The CDR3 consists of 14 residues. CDR3 loop: CASSSGLAHQPQHF. The CDR3 DNA reads as TGTGCCAGCAGTTCAGGACTTGCCCATCAGCCCCAGCATTTT.

In this sample, this clone turned up once. The chain carries TRBV5-1 and TRBJ1-4; D is uncertain. From germline, CDR1 is SGHRS and CDR2 YFSETQ. The CDR3 length is 14 residues. V lost 1 base to trimming and J lost 7 bases, with 11 bases between them. CDR3 DNA sequence: TGCGCCAGCAGCTTGCGGTCGGACGGTGAAAAACTGTTTTTT. Its protein is CASSLRSDGEKLFF.

The V and J genes are TRBV19 and TRBJ1-1, with D hard to call. The ends were cut back, 7 bases at V and 0 bases at J, with 9 bases in the middle. This CDR3 is 13 amino acids long. Looked up from germline, CDR1 is LNHDA and CDR2 is SQIVND (reference sequence). CDR3 protein: CASIGTLNTEAFF. The CDR3 DNA is TGTGCCAGTATTGGCACCCTGAACACTGAAGCTTTCTTT.

The J gene is TRBJ2-7, the V gene TRBV3-1 (or the pseudogene TRBV3-2); D is perhaps TRBD1 (6 bases). V lost 4 bases and J lost 2, with 12 bases in between. This CDR3 contains 14 residues. Germline CDR1 and CDR2: LGHDT and YNNKEL (reference sequence). CDR3: CASSPWTATYEQYF. The CDR3 DNA sequence: TGTGCCAGCAGCCCTTGGACAGCGACCTACGAGCAGTACTTC.

This clone is a singleton in its sample. The CDR3 loop is CASSFGGVLNTEAFF. Written as DNA, the CDR3 is TGCGCCAGCAGCTTTGGAGGGGTTCTGAACACTGAAGCTTTCTTT. The rearrangement uses TRBV5-1 and TRBJ1-1; the D gene is possibly TRBD1 (5 bases). The CDR3 spans 15 residues. Trimming cost V 2 bases and J 0 bases, with 11 bases left between them. Germline V CDR1 and CDR2: SGHRS, YFSETQ. Filled out from reference TRBV5-1 and TRBJ1-1, the complete variable domain reads KAGVTQTPRYLIKTRGQQVTLSCSPISGHRSVSWYQQTPGQGLQFLFEYFSETQRNKGNFPGRFSGRQFSNSRSEMNVSTLELGDSALYLCASSFGGVLNTEAFFGQGTRLTVV.

The rearrangement joins TRBV5-1 to TRBJ1-6; D not resolved. V lost 3 bases, J lost 14 bases, and 18 bases lay in between. This CDR3 is built from 14 residues. The germline V gene has CDR1 SGHRS and CDR2 YFSETQ. CDR3 in DNA: TGCGCCAGCAGCTACGGGATCTTTAAAGAGTCCCTCCACTTT. It translates to CASSYGIFKESLHF.

The rearrangement links TRBV18 to TRBJ1-2; 8 nucleotides align to TRBD1. V lost 6 bases, J lost 7 bases, and 22 bases stayed unmatched. Germline-derived CDR1 and CDR2 are KGHSH and LQKENI. This CDR3 contains 18 residues. The CDR3: CASSLNPIATGAGSGYTF. CDR3 DNA: TGTGCCAGCTCTCTAAACCCTATTGCGACAGGGGCCGGGAGTGGCTACACCTTC.

The genes are TRBV7-9 and TRBJ1-6, with no clear D. There are 13 residues in the CDR3. CDR1 and CDR2 (germline): SEHNR, FQNEAQ (reference sequence). V shed 1 base and J shed 9 bases, with 7 bases lying between them. The DNA for the CDR3 is TGTGCCAGCAGCTTAGACGCCGGTTCACCCCTCCACTTT. Protein product: CASSLDAGSPLHF.

The CDR3 coding sequence is TGTGCCAGCAGCTTTGGAGTAGTGAACACTGAAGCTTTCTTT. Its translation is CASSFGVVNTEAFF. The V and J genes are TRBV11-2 and TRBJ1-1, with D uncertain. Germline assignment: CDR1 SGHAT and CDR2 FQNNGV. CDR3 size: 14 residues. The V and J ends lost 3 bases and 0 bases respectively, with 8 bases between them.

The rearrangement uses TRBV29-1 and TRBJ1-1; no firm D call. Germline CDR1 reads SQVTM; CDR2 reads ANQGSEA. Trimming pared 3 bases from V and 3 bases from J, leaving 14 bases between. This CDR3 comprises 14 residues. CDR3 residues: CSVERRLGDTEAFF. CDR3 nucleotides: TGCAGCGTTGAGCGGAGACTCGGGGACACTGAAGCTTTCTTT.

The chain carries TRBV3-1 (or the pseudogene TRBV3-2) and TRBJ1-2; D is possibly TRBD1 (5 bases). The germline V gene has CDR1 LGHDT and CDR2 YNNKEL (reference sequence). Trimming removed 7 bases from V and 8 bases from J, with 20 bases in between. The CDR3 is 14 residues long. CDR3 loop: CASTPGQGRNGYTF. Here the CDR3 DNA reads TGTGCCAGCACCCCAGGGCAGGGTAGAAACGGCTACACCTTC.

The CDR3 protein is CASSWLRQTGGYTF. The DNA for the CDR3 is TGTGCCAGCAGCTGGTTGCGACAGACCGGGGGCTACACCTTC. V and J are TRBV5-8 and TRBJ1-2, with D perhaps TRBD1 (5 bases). The CDR3 contains 14 residues. V lost 3 bases and J lost 8, with 17 bases in between. Germline V gives CDR1 SGHTS, CDR2 YDEGEE. Combining the CDR3 with reference TRBV5-8 and TRBJ1-2 gives the whole variable domain EAGVTQSPTHLIKTRGQQATLRCSPISGHTSVYWYQQALGLGLQFLLWYDEGEERNRGNFPPRFSGRQFPNYSSELNVNALELEDSALYLCASSWLRQTGGYTFGSGTRLTVV.

The chain couples TRBV6-5 to TRBJ1-1; D gene uncertain. Trimming shortened V by 10 bases and J by 11 bases, and 20 bases separated the two germline ends. Germline CDR1 MNHEY, CDR2 SVGAGI. This CDR3 has 12 amino acids. CDR3 loop: CATRSRVPQAFF. The CDR3 DNA follows: TGTGCCACCAGGAGTCGGGTCCCGCAGGCTTTCTTT.

In its sample, this clone was seen a few times. The DNA for the CDR3 is TGTGCCACCAAGGAGGGCCATCAGAACACTGAAGCTTTCTTT. Translated, it gives CATKEGHQNTEAFF. The chain couples TRBV5-4 to TRBJ1-1; D ambiguous. The CDR3 consists of 14 residues. The germline V gene encodes CDR1 SGHNT and CDR2 YYREEE (reference sequence). V lost 9 bases, J lost 1 base, and 16 bases lay in between.

The chain uses TRBV7-9 and TRBJ2-7, with 11 nucleotides matching TRBD1. The germline V gene encodes CDR1 SEHNR and CDR2 FQNEAQ (reference sequence). V gave up 5 bases and J gave up 3 bases; unmatched junction bases: 6. This CDR3 has 15 residues. DNA of the CDR3: TGTGCCAGCAGCAAAGGGACAGGGGGAATCTACGAGCAGTACTTC. Translating it yields CASSKGTGGIYEQYF.

The rearrangement joins TRBV10-3 to TRBJ2-1, with 8 bases identical to TRBD2. CDR3 size: 14 residues. V shed 7 bases, J shed 5 bases, and the junction held 7 bases outside the gene matches. CDR1 is ENHRY and CDR2 is SYGVKD in the germline V gene. Here the CDR3 reads CAITGGDYNNEQFF. CDR3 DNA sequence: TGTGCCATCACGGGGGGGGACTACAACAATGAGCAGTTCTTC.

The V and J genes are TRBV5-6 and TRBJ2-7, with TRBD1 as a possible D gene (5 bases). Germline CDR1 reads SGHDT; CDR2 reads YYEEEE. The CDR3 is 13 amino acids. The ends were cut back, 0 bases at V and 6 bases at J, with 10 bases in the middle. In DNA, the CDR3 is TGTGCCAGCAGCTTGGTGAATGGGGCCGAGCAGTACTTC. Translating gives CASSLVNGAEQYF. The entire variable domain, with the rest obtained from reference TRBV5-6 and TRBJ2-7, is as follows: DAGVTQSPTHLIKTRGQQVTLRCSPKSGHDTVSWYQQALGQGPQFIFQYYEEEERQRGNFPDRFSGHQFPNYSSELNVNALLLGDSALYLCASSLVNGAEQYFGPGTRLTVT.

This rearrangement joins TRBV12-5 to TRBJ2-1; TRBD1 is a possible D gene (7 bases). V was pared by 7 bases and J by 4 bases, with 20 bases between. Germline V CDR1 and CDR2: LGHNT, FRNRAP. The CDR3 sequence is 16 residues long. This CDR3 is CASALLRDSFYNEQFF. CDR3 DNA sequence: TGTGCTAGTGCCTTATTGCGGGACAGCTTTTACAATGAGCAGTTCTTC.

This chain uses TRBV28 with TRBJ1-2; TRBD1 matches 7 bases. Trimming at V came to 6 bases and at J to 5 bases, leaving 12 bases not matched to a gene. CDR1 MDHEN and CDR2 SYDVKM come from the germline V gene. The length of the CDR3 is 15 residues. The CDR3 is CASRTGLTGNYGYTF. CDR3 bases: TGTGCCAGCAGGACGGGATTGACAGGGAATTATGGCTACACCTTC.